This TCR beta chain comes out of a study of blood T cell repertoires in COVID-19. The data were produced by immunoSEQ multiplex PCR, yet TCRdb's version contains in-frame clones alone and is incomplete. The sample includes about 22,000 clones, over 70% seen only once; the top ten take around 13%. Germline assignment: CDR1 MNHEY and CDR2 SMNVEV (reference sequence). The length of the CDR3 is 15 residues. V was clipped by 5 bases and J by 0 bases, with 8 bases between them. The clonotype originates from a man aged 55 to 70 with active COVID-19. Sample: peripheral blood. The V and J genes are TRBV27 and TRBJ2-6; D remains ambiguous. CDR3 protein: CASSKEASGANVLTF. The DNA of the CDR3 is TGTGCCAGCAGTAAAGAAGCCTCTGGGGCCAACGTCCTGACTTTC.